Listed below are T cell receptor beta chains from one sample, sequenced in a study of T cell responses to AZD1222 COVID-19 vaccine. Profiling relied on immunoSEQ multiplex PCR, and the TCRdb table lists in-frame clones only, not all of them. The repertoire holds some 150,000 clones, roughly 90% seen once, with 2.5% to 4% in the top ten. This specimen consisted of peripheral blood, obtained 28 days after the second AZD1222 dose. These receptors were obtained from an adult who received the AZD1222 COVID-19 vaccine. The conserved cysteine and the conserved F or W are not part of the CDR3 here. The order of the fields is CDR3 length, V gene, CDR3 protein.

cdr3_length: 14
v_call: TRBV6-2/TRBV6-3
cdr3_aa: ASSRNPSGLYNEQF

cdr3_length: 13
v_call: TRBV19
cdr3_aa: ASSIPEQGTAEAF

cdr3_length: 13
v_call: TRBV27
cdr3_aa: ASSFLTGGTDTQY

cdr3_length: 13
v_call: TRBV5-1
cdr3_aa: ASSLAGRVNTEAF

cdr3_length: 12
v_call: TRBV5-1
cdr3_aa: ATADVGGAYEQY

cdr3_length: 11
v_call: TRBV10-1
cdr3_aa: ASSDPSGMRRY

cdr3_length: 13
v_call: TRBV15
cdr3_aa: ATSIRGQGSQPQH

cdr3_length: 16
v_call: TRBV24-1
cdr3_aa: ATSDHQSSTISTDTQY

cdr3_length: 14
v_call: TRBV10-3
cdr3_aa: AISDPPGVNTGELF

cdr3_length: 13
v_call: TRBV5-1
cdr3_aa: ASSLGTSAAYEQY

cdr3_length: 12
v_call: TRBV2
cdr3_aa: ASSEAGLSEPLH

cdr3_length: 12
v_call: TRBV11-3
cdr3_aa: ASSRDYATDTQY

cdr3_length: 11
v_call: TRBV5-5
cdr3_aa: ASSLVGGGELF

cdr3_length: 12
v_call: TRBV10-3
cdr3_aa: AISQDRGLSPLH

cdr3_length: 14
v_call: TRBV2
cdr3_aa: ASNTAGTGSGNTIY

cdr3_length: 12
v_call: TRBV5-1
cdr3_aa: ASSQGTGEMGAF

cdr3_length: 11
v_call: TRBV14
cdr3_aa: ASSQEGTGELF

cdr3_length: 15
v_call: TRBV5-1
cdr3_aa: ASSFKYRDRGLWGYT

cdr3_length: 13
v_call: TRBV5-6
cdr3_aa: ASSFGHGSYNEQF

cdr3_length: 12
v_call: TRBV7-9
cdr3_aa: ASSSSNRGTEAF

cdr3_length: 13
v_call: TRBV9
cdr3_aa: ASSVVGEDSDTQY

cdr3_length: 13
v_call: TRBV19
cdr3_aa: ASSYYRAGNTEAF

cdr3_length: 11
v_call: TRBV7-9
cdr3_aa: ASSLDGQETQY

cdr3_length: 15
v_call: TRBV11-2
cdr3_aa: ASSFRPGGLSTDTQY

cdr3_length: 16
v_call: TRBV7-9
cdr3_aa: ASSLPRGGRQGVEKLF

cdr3_length: 10
v_call: TRBV30
cdr3_aa: AWSLIWNTIY

cdr3_length: 12
v_call: TRBV28
cdr3_aa: ASSLFPRESGYT

cdr3_length: 10
v_call: TRBV12-3/TRBV12-4
cdr3_aa: ASGQVTGELF

cdr3_length: 13
v_call: TRBV6-1
cdr3_aa: ASSDGGTGDTEAF

cdr3_length: 10
v_call: TRBV19
cdr3_aa: ASSPTRETQY

cdr3_length: 11
v_call: TRBV24-1
cdr3_aa: ATSVGGQETQY

cdr3_length: 12
v_call: TRBV28
cdr3_aa: ASSSGQLRETQY

cdr3_length: 12
v_call: TRBV2
cdr3_aa: ASSGLQKYNEQF

cdr3_length: 14
v_call: TRBV12-5
cdr3_aa: ASGEGTSGRSDTQY

cdr3_length: 14
v_call: TRBV28
cdr3_aa: ASSLYPGTDQETQY

cdr3_length: 12
v_call: TRBV6-2/TRBV6-3
cdr3_aa: ASSLRDYYNEQF

cdr3_length: 12
v_call: TRBV15
cdr3_aa: ATSVRDRVYGYT

cdr3_length: 13
v_call: TRBV7-9
cdr3_aa: ASSLSGLSSYEQY

cdr3_length: 14
v_call: TRBV5-5
cdr3_aa: ASSPAPGSSYNEQF

cdr3_length: 13
v_call: TRBV6-4
cdr3_aa: ASSVIVGAPYGYT

cdr3_length: 11
v_call: TRBV7-2
cdr3_aa: ASSPGPNNEQF

cdr3_length: 13
v_call: TRBV6-4
cdr3_aa: ASSDLGQGVNEQF

cdr3_length: 12
v_call: TRBV27
cdr3_aa: ASSPQGGDTEAF

cdr3_length: 14
v_call: TRBV7-3
cdr3_aa: ASSSTLLAGGNIQY

cdr3_length: 16
v_call: TRBV18
cdr3_aa: ASSPSLAGVTAYNEQF

cdr3_length: 10
v_call: TRBV5-1
cdr3_aa: ASGEGNTEAF

cdr3_length: 14
v_call: TRBV7-9
cdr3_aa: ASSLGKGTENTEAF

cdr3_length: 12
v_call: TRBV11-1
cdr3_aa: ASSLTGGDSPLH

cdr3_length: 11
v_call: TRBV6-2/TRBV6-3
cdr3_aa: ASSYSREFGYT

cdr3_length: 15
v_call: TRBV28
cdr3_aa: ASRLQILNRDRDGYT

cdr3_length: 15
v_call: TRBV21-1
cdr3_aa: ASSKATKGNSNQPQH

cdr3_length: 14
v_call: TRBV7-2
cdr3_aa: ASSPDTGSRSYEQY

cdr3_length: 12
v_call: TRBV5-4
cdr3_aa: ASGVRAQPETQY